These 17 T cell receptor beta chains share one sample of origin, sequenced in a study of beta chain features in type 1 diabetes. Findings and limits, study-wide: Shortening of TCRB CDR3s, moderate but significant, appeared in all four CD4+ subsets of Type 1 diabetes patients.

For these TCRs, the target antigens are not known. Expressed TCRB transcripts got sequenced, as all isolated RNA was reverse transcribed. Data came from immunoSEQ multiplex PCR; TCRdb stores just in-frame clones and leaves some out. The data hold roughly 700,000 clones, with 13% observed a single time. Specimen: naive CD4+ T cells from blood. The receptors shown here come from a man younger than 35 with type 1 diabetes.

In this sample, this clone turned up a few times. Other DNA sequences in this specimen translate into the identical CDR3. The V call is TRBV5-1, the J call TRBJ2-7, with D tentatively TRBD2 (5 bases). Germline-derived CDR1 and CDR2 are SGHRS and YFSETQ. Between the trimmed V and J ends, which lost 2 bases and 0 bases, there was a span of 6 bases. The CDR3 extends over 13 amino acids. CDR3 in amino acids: CASSFEGSYEQYF. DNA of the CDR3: TGCGCCAGCAGCTTCGAGGGCTCCTACGAGCAGTACTTC.

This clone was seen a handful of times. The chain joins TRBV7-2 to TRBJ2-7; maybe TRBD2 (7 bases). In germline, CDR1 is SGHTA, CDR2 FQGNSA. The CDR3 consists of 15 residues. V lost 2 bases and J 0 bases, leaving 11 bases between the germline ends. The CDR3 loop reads CASSLTGGLSYEQYF. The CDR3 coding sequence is TGTGCCAGCAGCTTAACGGGGGGCCTCTCCTACGAGCAGTACTTC.

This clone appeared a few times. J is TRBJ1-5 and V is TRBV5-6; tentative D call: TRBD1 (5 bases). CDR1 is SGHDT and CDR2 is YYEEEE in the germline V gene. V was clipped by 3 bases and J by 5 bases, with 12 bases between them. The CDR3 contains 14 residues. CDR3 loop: CASSSRQIDQPQHF. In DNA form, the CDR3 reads TGTGCCAGCAGCTCGCGACAGATCGATCAGCCCCAGCATTTT.

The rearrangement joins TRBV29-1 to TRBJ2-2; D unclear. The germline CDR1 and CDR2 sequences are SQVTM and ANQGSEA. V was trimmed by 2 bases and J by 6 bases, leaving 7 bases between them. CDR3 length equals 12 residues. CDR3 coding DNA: TGCAGCGTTGAATTTCTAGCCGGGGAGCTGTTTTTT. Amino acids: CSVEFLAGELFF.

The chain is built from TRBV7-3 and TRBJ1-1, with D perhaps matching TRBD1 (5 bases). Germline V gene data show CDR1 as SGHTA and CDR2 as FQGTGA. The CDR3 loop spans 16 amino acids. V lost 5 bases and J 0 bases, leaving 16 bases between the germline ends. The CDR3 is CASSPSAGTVNTEAFF. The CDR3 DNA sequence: TGTGCCAGCAGCCCGTCAGCCGGGACGGTGAACACTGAAGCTTTCTTT.

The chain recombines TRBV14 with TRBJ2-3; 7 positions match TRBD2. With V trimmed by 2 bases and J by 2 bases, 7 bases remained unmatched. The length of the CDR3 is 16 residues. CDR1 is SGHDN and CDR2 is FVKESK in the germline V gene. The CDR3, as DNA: TGTGCCAGCAGCCAATTCGGACTAGGCCCCACAGATACGCAGTATTTT. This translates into CASSQFGLGPTDTQYF. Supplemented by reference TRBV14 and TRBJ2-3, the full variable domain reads EAGVTQFPSHSVIEKGQTVTLRCDPISGHDNLYWYRRVMGKEIKFLLHFVKESKQDESGMPNNRFLAERTGGTYSTLKVQPAELEDSGVYFCASSQFGLGPTDTQYFGPGTRLTVL.

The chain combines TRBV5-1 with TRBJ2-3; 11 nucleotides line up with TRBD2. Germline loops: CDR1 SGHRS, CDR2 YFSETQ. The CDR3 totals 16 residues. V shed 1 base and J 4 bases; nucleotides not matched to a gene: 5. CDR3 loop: CASSLLASGGSDTQYF. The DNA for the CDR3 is TGCGCCAGCAGCTTGCTGGCTAGCGGGGGGTCAGATACGCAGTATTTT.

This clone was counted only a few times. CDR3: CAWSVAGFGEQYF. The DNA of the CDR3 is TGTGCCTGGAGTGTAGCAGGCTTTGGGGAGCAGTACTTC. This chain links TRBV30 with TRBJ2-7; no clear D. The CDR3 is 13 residues long. V lost 0 bases and J 7 bases, leaving 13 bases between the germline ends. Germline loops: CDR1 GTSNPN, CDR2 SVGIG (reference sequence). Filled out from reference TRBV30 and TRBJ2-7, the complete variable domain reads SQTIHQWPATLVQPVGSPLSLECTVEGTSNPNLYWYRQAAGRGLQLLFYSVGIGQISSEVPQNLSASRPQDRQFILSSKKLLLSDSGFYLCAWSVAGFGEQYFGPGTRLTVT.

The CDR3 sequence: CAISEPQETQYF. In DNA, the CDR3 is TGTGCCATCAGTGAGCCACAAGAGACCCAGTACTTC. This chain links TRBV10-3 with TRBJ2-5; D is ambiguous. Germline V gene lookup returns CDR1 ENHRY and CDR2 SYGVKD. The CDR3 is 12 amino acids. Trimming took 2 bases from V and 2 from J, leaving 3 bases between them.

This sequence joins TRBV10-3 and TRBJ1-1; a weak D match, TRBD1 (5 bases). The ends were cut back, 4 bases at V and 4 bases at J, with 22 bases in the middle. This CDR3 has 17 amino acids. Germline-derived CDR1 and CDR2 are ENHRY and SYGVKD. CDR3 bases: TGTGCCATCAGTGCATCACCCGGGACCTCGGACCGCACTGAAGCTTTCTTT. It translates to CAISASPGTSDRTEAFF.

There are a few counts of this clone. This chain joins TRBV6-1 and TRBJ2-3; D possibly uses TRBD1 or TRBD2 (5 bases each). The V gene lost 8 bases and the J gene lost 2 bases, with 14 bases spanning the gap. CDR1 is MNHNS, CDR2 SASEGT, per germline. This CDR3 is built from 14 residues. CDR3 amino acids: CASRSGTFTDTQYF. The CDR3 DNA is TGTGCCAGCCGCTCGGGGACCTTCACAGATACGCAGTATTTT.

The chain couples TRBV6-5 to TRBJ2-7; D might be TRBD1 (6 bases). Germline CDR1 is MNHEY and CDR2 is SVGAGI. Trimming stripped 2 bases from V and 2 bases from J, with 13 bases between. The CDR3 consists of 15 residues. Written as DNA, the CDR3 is TGTGCCAGCAGTTACGAGAGGGACATCACCTACGAGCAGTACTTC. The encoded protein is CASSYERDITYEQYF.

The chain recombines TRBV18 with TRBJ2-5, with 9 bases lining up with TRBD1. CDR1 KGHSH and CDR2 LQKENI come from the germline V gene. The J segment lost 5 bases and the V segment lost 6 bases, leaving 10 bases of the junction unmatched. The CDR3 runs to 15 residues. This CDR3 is CASSANRGPGETQYF. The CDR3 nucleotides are TGTGCCAGCTCGGCAAACAGGGGGCCCGGCGAGACCCAGTACTTC. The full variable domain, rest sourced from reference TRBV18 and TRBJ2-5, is NAGVMQNPRHLVRRRGQEARLRCSPMKGHSHVYWYRQLPEEGLKFMVYLQKENIIDESGMPKERFSAEFPKEGPSILRIQQVVRGDSAAYFCASSANRGPGETQYFGPGTRLLVL.

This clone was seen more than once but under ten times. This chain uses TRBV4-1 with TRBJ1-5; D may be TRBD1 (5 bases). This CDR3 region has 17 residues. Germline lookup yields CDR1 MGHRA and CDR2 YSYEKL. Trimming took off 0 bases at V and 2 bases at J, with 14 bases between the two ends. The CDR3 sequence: CASSQDGSGRGNQPQHF. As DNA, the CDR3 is TGCGCCAGCAGCCAAGATGGCAGTGGCAGGGGCAATCAGCCCCAGCATTTT.

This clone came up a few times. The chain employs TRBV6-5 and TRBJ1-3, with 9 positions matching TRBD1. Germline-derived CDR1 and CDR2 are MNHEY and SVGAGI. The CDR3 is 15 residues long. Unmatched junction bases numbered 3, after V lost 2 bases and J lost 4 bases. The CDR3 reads CASSYRTGDGNTIYF. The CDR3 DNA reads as TGTGCCAGCAGTTACCGGACAGGGGACGGAAACACCATATATTTT.

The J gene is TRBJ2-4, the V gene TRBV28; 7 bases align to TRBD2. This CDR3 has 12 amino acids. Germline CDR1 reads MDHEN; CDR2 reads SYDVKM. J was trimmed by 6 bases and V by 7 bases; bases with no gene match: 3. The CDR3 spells CASTSGGNIQYF. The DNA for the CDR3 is TGTGCCAGCACCTCGGGGGGAAACATTCAGTACTTC.

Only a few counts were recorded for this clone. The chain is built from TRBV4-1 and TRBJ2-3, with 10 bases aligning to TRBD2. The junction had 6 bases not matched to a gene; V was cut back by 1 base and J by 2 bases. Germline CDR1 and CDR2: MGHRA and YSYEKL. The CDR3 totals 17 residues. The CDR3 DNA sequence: TGCGCCAGCAGCCAAGCCACACTAGCGGGGCTCACAGATACGCAGTATTTT. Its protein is CASSQATLAGLTDTQYF.